This T cell receptor beta chain was profiled in a study of T cell responses to AZD1222 COVID-19 vaccine (dated by TCRdb to about 2021). Study-level background: Because spike-specific TCR depth and breadth did not differ between the two schedules, AZD1222 recipients who got a second dose at roughly 4 weeks were pooled with those who got a second dose at roughly 12 weeks. A total of approximately 230 trial participants underwent TCR sequencing, of whom 207 received two doses of AZD1222 and some 26 received two doses of the MenACWY control vaccine. Trial participants were enrolled into age subgroups of 18-55, 56-69 and 70-plus years, which contained roughly 140, 27 and 60 TCR-sequenced participants, respectively. General study outcomes and caveats: Most participants were white British and females outnumbered males, and the authors suggested that clonal diversity may have been underestimated. Conclusions about previously exposed vaccinees are limited because only a handful of AZD1222 recipients were SARS-CoV-2 seropositive at baseline. Spike-specific TCR breadth and depth rose significantly after two AZD1222 doses compared with day 0 and with MenACWY recipients. Vaccine-associated CD4 TCRs spanned the whole spike protein, with dominant responses in regions 160-218 and 743-854. The 56-69-year group was small, and its depth increase did not reach significance, likely because of low power. Reportedly, almost half of the unique spike-specific TCRs recognized epitopes lying outside the regions that are mutated in the B.1.351 and B.1.1.7 variants. No day 14 peak-response samples were available, so repertoires were characterized only after the peak T cell response.

The germline V gene (reference sequence) gives CDR1 as SEHNR and CDR2 as FQNEAQ. Its CDR3 holds 15 amino acids, cysteine through phenylalanine. CDR3 DNA only is kept here, 45 bases in frame from base 1. V is cut back by 8 bases and J by 4 bases, with 14 bases in the junction unmatched. This specimen's time point label, per the study, means: baseline before first vaccination. The vaccinee samples were drawn from two UK trials, COV001 and COV002, one of which was a single-blind randomized controlled phase 2/3 trial testing AZD1222 (ChAdOx1 nCoV-19) in healthy adults. For TCRbeta chain sequencing, PBMC samples were collected from trial participants at day 0 and at day 28 after the second dose. In its sample, this clone was seen a few times. The antigen it recognizes is unknown. Per-base quality was not reported, and no clone a single base away is much larger than it. The CDR3 regions of human TCRbeta chains were subjected to immunosequencing. As for how the authors treated the data: Repertoire TCRs were matched against a reference library of SARS-CoV-2-specific TCRs generated with the MIRA antigen-specificity platform. Breadth was defined as the fraction of unique TCRs that were SARS-CoV-2-associated, and depth was defined as the fraction of total T cells that were SARS-CoV-2-associated. Using the MIRA data, each spike-specific TCR was assigned both to the spike region to which the TCR was reactive and to a CD4 or CD8 class. Log10-transformed breadth and depth values were compared by one-way ANOVA with Sidak's multiple comparisons tests. This immuneACCESS table, as held by TCRdb, lists in-frame sequences with V and J called but not all clones. Of the missing ones, under half trace to an unresolved V gene in checked studies; the others have no known cause. V and J calls and clone size are given by that table; D and trimming were obtained from the DNA. The sample includes 75,000 to 95,000 clones, with approximately 85% observed a single time. The ten largest clonotypes hold about 13% of the sample.

The starting material was peripheral blood, obtained on day 0 of AZD1222 vaccination. The chain links TRBV7-9 with TRBJ2-7; 7 bases in the middle match TRBD2. The TCR comes from an adult in good health. Here the CDR3 is given as CASGFGGSSSYEQYF. The DNA is TGTGCCAGCGGATTTGGCGGGAGTAGTAGTTACGAGCAGTACTTC.